This TCR beta chain was retrieved from a study of T cell responses to AZD1222 COVID-19 vaccine. The wider study: Some second doses came at about 4 weeks and others at about 12 weeks; these were pooled.

The protocol was immunoSEQ multiplex PCR, while the TCRdb copy is restricted to in-frame clones and leaves out a portion. In the table there are under 200,000 clones, over 85% of which are singletons. Study conclusions and caveats: Donors in the cohort were predominantly white British and more often female, and clonal diversity was possibly underestimated. Vaccine-related CD4 TCRs covered spike, predominating at 160-218 and 743-854. Nearly half of spike-specific TCRs reportedly target unmutated variant regions.

Trimming removed 5 bases from V and 2 bases from J, with 9 bases in between. CDR3 size: 13 residues. Per the germline V gene, CDR1 is SEHNR and CDR2 is FQNEAQ (reference sequence). With respect to this clone: Its target is not known.

The material was peripheral blood, obtained on day 0 of AZD1222 vaccination. The TCR originated in an adult in good health. The chain couples TRBV7-9 to TRBJ1-1; D remains unclear. Here the CDR3 reads CASSPTENTEAFF. For the CDR3, the DNA is TGTGCCAGCAGCCCTACAGAAAACACTGAAGCTTTCTTT.